This T cell receptor beta chain appears in the sequencing data of a study of blood T cell repertoires in COVID-19. Using immunoSEQ multiplex PCR, the repertoire was profiled, and TCRdb retains in-frame clones only, with some absent. This table has about 240,000 clones, about 81% appearing once. The J segment lost 4 bases and the V segment lost 0 bases, leaving 5 bases of the junction unmatched. In germline, CDR1 is LGHNA, CDR2 YSLEER. The CDR3 consists of 16 residues. This rearrangement joins TRBV4-3 to TRBJ2-2; 7 bases fit TRBD2. Sequencing used peripheral blood. The receptor's source is a woman aged 55-75 years with active or convalescent COVID-19. Here the CDR3 reads CASSQEPGLLTGELFF. For the CDR3, the DNA is TGCGCCAGCAGCCAAGAGCCGGGACTACTCACCGGGGAGCTGTTTTTT.